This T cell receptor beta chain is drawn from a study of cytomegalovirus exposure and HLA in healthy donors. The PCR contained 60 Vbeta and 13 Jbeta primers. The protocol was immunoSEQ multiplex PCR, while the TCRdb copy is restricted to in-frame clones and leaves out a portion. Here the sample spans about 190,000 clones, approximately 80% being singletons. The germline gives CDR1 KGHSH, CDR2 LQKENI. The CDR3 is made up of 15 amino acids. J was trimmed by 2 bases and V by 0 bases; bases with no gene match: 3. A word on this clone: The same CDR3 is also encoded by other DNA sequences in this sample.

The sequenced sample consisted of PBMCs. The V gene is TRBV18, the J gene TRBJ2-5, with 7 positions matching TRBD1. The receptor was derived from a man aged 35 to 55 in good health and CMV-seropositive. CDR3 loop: CASSPPGTVQETQYF. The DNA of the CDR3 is TGTGCCAGCTCACCACCGGGGACAGTTCAAGAGACCCAGTACTTC.